A single sample gave rise to the 30 T cell receptor beta chains below, sequenced in a study of blood T cell repertoires in COVID-19. Method: immunoSEQ multiplex PCR; TCRdb's copy keeps in-frame clones and lacks some. The sample lists just over 650,000 clones, about 87% occurring once. The sequenced sample consisted of peripheral blood. The origin of the receptors is a woman aged 18-29 years with acute or convalescent COVID-19.

The rearrangement links TRBV9 to TRBJ2-1; D might be TRBD2 (5 bases). From germline, CDR1 is SGDLS and CDR2 YYNGEE. Trimming took 6 bases from V and 0 from J, leaving 16 bases between them. The CDR3 loop spans 16 amino acids. CDR3 amino acids: CASNAVPGISYNEQFF. The CDR3 region has the DNA TGTGCCAGCAATGCGGTTCCGGGGATCTCCTACAATGAGCAGTTCTTC.

The gene calls are TRBV7-9 and TRBJ1-1, with 9 bases matching TRBD1. Germline V CDR1 and CDR2: SEHNR, FQNEAQ (reference sequence). Trimming removed 5 bases from V and 1 base from J; junction bases left unmatched: 5. This CDR3 is built from 15 residues. The CDR3 bases are TGTGCCAGCAGCGCTGAGACAGGGGGGAACACTGAAGCTTTCTTT. Residues: CASSAETGGNTEAFF. Full variable domain (remainder filled in from reference TRBV7-9 and TRBJ1-1): DTGVSQNPRHKITKRGQNVTFRCDPISEHNRLYWYRQTLGQGPEFLTYFQNEAQLEKSRLLSDRFSAERPKGSFSTLEIQRTEQGDSAMYLCASSAETGGNTEAFFGQGTRLTVV.

The V call is TRBV5-8, the J call TRBJ2-7; 9 bases agree with TRBD2. This CDR3 comprises 15 residues. Trimming at V came to 2 bases and at J to 5 bases, leaving 8 bases not matched to a gene. Per germline, CDR1 SGHTS and CDR2 YDEGEE. CDR3 sequence: CASSFELAGLHEQYF. The CDR3 nucleotides read TGTGCCAGCAGCTTCGAGCTAGCGGGGTTGCACGAGCAGTACTTC.

The chain combines TRBV3-1 (or the pseudogene TRBV3-2) with TRBJ2-7; 8 nucleotides agree with TRBD2. This CDR3 spans 15 amino acids. Germline lookup yields CDR1 LGHDT and CDR2 YNNKEL (reference sequence). After removal of 0 bases from V and 9 bases from J, the junction contained 10 bases not matched to a gene. The CDR3: CASSQEGLAGAAQYF. The CDR3 bases are TGTGCCAGCAGCCAAGAAGGGCTAGCGGGCGCGGCGCAGTACTTC.

The chain employs TRBV3-1 (or the pseudogene TRBV3-2) and TRBJ1-6; 10 bases match TRBD1. In germline, CDR1 is LGHDT, CDR2 YNNKEL (reference sequence). Losses at the gene ends were 6 bases for V and 8 bases for J; bases not matched to a gene: 7. CDR3 length: 15 amino acids. Here the CDR3 reads CASRSRDRGDSPLHF. The CDR3, as DNA: TGTGCCAGCAGATCCCGGGACAGGGGTGATTCACCCCTCCACTTT.

The V gene is TRBV4-2, the J gene TRBJ2-7, with D maybe TRBD2 (6 bases). V lost 3 bases to trimming and J lost 7 bases, with 16 bases between them. Germline V CDR1 and CDR2: LGHNA, YNFKEQ. The CDR3 sequence is 14 residues long. CDR3 region: CASSQGLWLGEQYF. CDR3 nucleotide sequence: TGTGCCAGCAGCCAGGGACTCTGGCTCGGGGAGCAGTACTTC.

The V call is TRBV5-1, the J call TRBJ1-1; D not certain. Germline CDR1 and CDR2: SGHRS and YFSETQ. This CDR3 has 12 amino acids. V was cut by 5 bases and J by 3 bases, with 8 bases left in between. The CDR3 DNA follows: TGCGCCAGCAGGGGCAGTTACACTGAAGCTTTCTTT. Translated: CASRGSYTEAFF.

This clone was seen only once. The chain is built from TRBV7-3 and TRBJ1-2, with a tentative D call TRBD1 (6 bases). Trimming shortened V by 5 bases and J by 5 bases, and 18 bases separated the two germline ends. The CDR3 runs to 15 residues. Germline values: CDR1 SGHTA, CDR2 FQGTGA. The CDR3 protein is CASSLGAGVGYGYTF. CDR3 DNA: TGTGCCAGCAGCCTCGGGGCAGGGGTGGGATATGGCTACACCTTC.

The chain has TRBV30 and TRBJ1-2; D is possibly TRBD1 (6 bases). The CDR3 is 16 residues long. Germline V CDR1 and CDR2: GTSNPN, SVGIG (reference sequence). Trimming stripped 2 bases from V and 2 bases from J, with 18 bases between. The CDR3 nucleotides are TGTGCCTGGAGTTCCCGCGTCGGGGGGGGCAACTATGGCTACACCTTC. This sequence encodes CAWSSRVGGGNYGYTF.

This clone appeared once. Other DNA sequences of this sample code for an identical CDR3. This rearrangement joins TRBV9 to TRBJ2-3, with TRBD2 matching over 11 bases. The germline V gene encodes CDR1 SGDLS and CDR2 YYNGEE. V was pared by 3 bases and J by 3 bases, with 3 bases of the junction left unmatched. This CDR3 is built from 15 residues. CDR3 in DNA: TGTGCCAGCAGCGGTCTAGCGGGGGGAACAGATACGCAGTATTTT. It translates to CASSGLAGGTDTQYF.

The chain employs TRBV15 and TRBJ1-5; 10 nucleotides line up with TRBD1. With V trimmed by 0 bases and J by 7 bases, 3 bases remained unmatched. Germline values: CDR1 LNHNV, CDR2 YYDKDF (reference sequence). This CDR3 region has 15 residues. Here the CDR3 reads CATSRDRQGAQPQHF. The DNA for the CDR3 is TGTGCCACCAGCAGAGATAGACAGGGGGCCCAGCCCCAGCATTTT.

CDR3 sequence reads: CASSIVRDRSNTEAFF. DNA for the CDR3: TGTGCCAGTAGTATAGTAAGGGACAGGTCGAACACTGAAGCTTTCTTT. This chain joins TRBV19 and TRBJ1-1; 8 bases map to TRBD1. Germline assignment: CDR1 LNHDA and CDR2 SQIVND (reference sequence). Losses at the gene ends were 1 base for V and 1 base for J; bases not matched to a gene: 5. There are 16 residues in the CDR3. Drawing the rest from reference TRBV19 and TRBJ1-1, the complete variable domain is DGGITQSPKYLFRKEGQNVTLSCEQNLNHDAMYWYRQDPGQGLRLIYYSQIVNDFQKGDIAEGYSVSREKKESFPLTVTSAQKNPTAFYLCASSIVRDRSNTEAFFGQGTRLTVV.

The V gene is TRBV5-1, the J gene TRBJ1-2, with 8 bases that match TRBD1. In germline, CDR1 is SGHRS, CDR2 YFSETQ. The J segment lost 8 bases and the V segment lost 4 bases, leaving 7 bases of the junction unmatched. The CDR3 has 13 residues. Written as DNA, the CDR3 is TGCGCCAGCAGCCAAGACAGGGGAGGGGGCTACACCTTC. Translation: CASSQDRGGGYTF.

This sequence joins TRBV6-5 and TRBJ2-7, with a weak D call TRBD2 (6 bases). The CDR3 has 15 residues. Germline V gene lookup returns CDR1 MNHEY and CDR2 SVGAGI. Trimming removed 6 bases at V and 1 base at J, with 16 bases between. In DNA form, the CDR3 reads TGTGCCAGCAGGCAGGAGGGGCCGAGATCCTACGAGCAGTACTTC. It encodes CASRQEGPRSYEQYF.

The chain couples TRBV6-5 to TRBJ1-2; D might be TRBD1 (5 bases). The CDR3 consists of 14 residues. V lost 8 bases, J lost 2 bases, and 15 bases lay in between. Germline CDR1 MNHEY, CDR2 SVGAGI. CDR3 region: CASPSVGANYGYTF. The CDR3 DNA reads as TGTGCCAGCCCCTCGGTAGGGGCGAACTATGGCTACACCTTC.

This chain's CDR3 is CASSFVGTGWDEQFF. DNA for the CDR3: TGTGCCAGCAGTTTCGTGGGGACAGGGTGGGATGAGCAGTTCTTC. The chain has TRBV28 and TRBJ2-1, with TRBD1 matching 9 bases. The V gene's germline CDR1 is MDHEN and CDR2 SYDVKM. The V gene end was trimmed by 3 bases and the J gene end by 8 bases; junction bases not matched to a gene: 8. The CDR3 is 15 residues long. Based on the CDR3 plus reference TRBV28 and TRBJ2-1, the full variable domain is DVKVTQSSRYLVKRTGEKVFLECVQDMDHENMFWYRQDPGLGLRLIYFSYDVKMKEKGDIPEGYSVSREKKERFSLILESASTNQTSMYLCASSFVGTGWDEQFFGPGTRLTVL.

This clone was detected once. This chain links TRBV9 with TRBJ2-7; TRBD1 matches at 9 bases. The CDR3 totals 16 residues. Germline V gene sequence: CDR1 SGDLS, CDR2 YYNGEE. J gave up 2 bases and V 3 bases, and 9 bases lay outside the gene matches. The CDR3 region is CASSGRPGQGAYEQYF. The CDR3 DNA is TGTGCCAGCAGCGGGAGACCGGGACAGGGCGCCTACGAGCAGTACTTC.

This clone appeared once. The chain is built from TRBV7-2 and TRBJ1-5; D is perhaps TRBD1 (5 bases). Trimming removed 8 bases at V and 1 base at J, with 6 bases between. Germline lookup yields CDR1 SGHTA and CDR2 FQGNSA. CDR3 length equals 12 residues. CDR3 in DNA: TGTGCCAGCCGACAGAGCAATCAGCCCCAGCATTTT. The encoded protein is CASRQSNQPQHF.

The chain joins TRBV2 to TRBJ2-3; D call uncertain. This CDR3 spans 15 amino acids. Germline assignment: CDR1 SNHLY and CDR2 FYNNEI. V was clipped by 8 bases and J by 2 bases, with 17 bases between them. The CDR3 protein is CASLKTSPPTDTQYF. CDR3 nucleotides: TGTGCCAGCTTAAAAACTTCCCCCCCCACAGATACGCAGTATTTT.

The gene calls are TRBV7-9 and TRBJ1-2; D is ambiguous. The CDR3 totals 13 residues. Trimming took 1 base from V and 5 from J, leaving 8 bases between them. Germline V gives CDR1 SEHNR, CDR2 FQNEAQ (reference sequence). The CDR3 region has the DNA TGTGCCAGCAGCTTAGTCCGGGGATATGGCTACACCTTC. Translation: CASSLVRGYGYTF.

The V and J genes are TRBV5-1 and TRBJ2-7, with D tentatively TRBD1 (6 bases). Between the trimmed V and J ends, which lost 4 bases and 1 base, there was a span of 15 bases. The CDR3 totals 15 residues. Germline CDR1 SGHRS, CDR2 YFSETQ. In DNA form, the CDR3 reads TGCGCCAGCAGCATGATACAGGGTGGTTCCTACGAGCAGTACTTC. Translating it yields CASSMIQGGSYEQYF.

The genes are TRBV5-6 and TRBJ2-5, with 13 bases identical to TRBD2. V shed 6 bases and J 5 bases; nucleotides not matched to a gene: 7. Germline V gene data show CDR1 as SGHDT and CDR2 as YYEEEE. This CDR3 comprises 15 residues. The CDR3 nucleotides are TGTGCCAGCACCTCACTAGCGGGGGGGCGGGAGACCCAGTACTTC. Amino acid sequence: CASTSLAGGRETQYF.

V gene TRBV2 combines with J gene TRBJ2-5; maybe TRBD2 (6 bases). The V and J ends lost 2 bases and 0 bases respectively, with 10 bases between them. There are 15 residues in the CDR3. Germline loops: CDR1 SNHLY, CDR2 FYNNEI. The CDR3 DNA is TGTGCCAGCAGTGAATGGGCGGGGTACCAAGAGACCCAGTACTTC. The encoded protein is CASSEWAGYQETQYF.

The V gene is TRBV19, the J gene TRBJ1-2, with D perhaps TRBD1 (6 bases). The V end lost 2 bases, the J end lost 8 bases, and 12 bases lay between the germline ends. This CDR3 comprises 13 residues. CDR1 is LNHDA, CDR2 SQIVND, per germline (reference sequence). The CDR3, as DNA: TGTGCCAGTAGTATAATTGGGGGCTGGGGCTACACCTTC. It is translated as CASSIIGGWGYTF. The variable domain in full, with the rest retrieved from reference TRBV19 and TRBJ1-2, is DGGITQSPKYLFRKEGQNVTLSCEQNLNHDAMYWYRQDPGQGLRLIYYSQIVNDFQKGDIAEGYSVSREKKESFPLTVTSAQKNPTAFYLCASSIIGGWGYTFGSGTRLTVV.

The gene calls are TRBV29-1 and TRBJ2-3, with TRBD2 identical over 7 bases. Germline assignment: CDR1 SQVTM and CDR2 ANQGSEA. The CDR3 has 14 residues. V was clipped by 4 bases and J by 2 bases; unmatched bases: 6. CDR3 DNA: TGCAGCGTTGGTTGGGGGGGGGACACAGATACGCAGTATTTT. This gives the protein CSVGWGGDTDTQYF.

The chain links TRBV6-6 to TRBJ2-5; D remains unclear. The CDR3 loop spans 16 amino acids. The germline gives CDR1 MNHNY, CDR2 SVGAGI (reference sequence). V was pared by 7 bases and J by 4 bases, with 22 bases between. The CDR3 protein is CASTLNTLRVVETQYF. The CDR3 DNA follows: TGTGCCAGCACCTTGAACACCCTCCGGGTCGTAGAGACCCAGTACTTC.

This chain connects TRBV7-8 to TRBJ1-4, with 7 bases lining up with TRBD1. CDR1 is SGHVS and CDR2 is FQNEAQ in the germline V gene. This CDR3 is built from 13 residues. The junction had 5 bases not matched to a gene; V was cut back by 1 base and J by 12 bases. CDR3 sequence: CASSLGGGTELFF. As DNA, the CDR3 is TGTGCCAGCAGCTTAGGAGGGGGGACAGAACTGTTTTTT.

The genes are TRBV3-1 (or the pseudogene TRBV3-2) and TRBJ1-2; D unresolved. With 0 bases removed from V and 5 bases from J, the gap between germline ends came to 7 bases. CDR1 and CDR2 (germline): LGHDT, YNNKEL (reference sequence). The CDR3 contains 13 residues. The CDR3 here is CASSQDRWYGYTF. For the CDR3, the DNA is TGTGCCAGCAGCCAAGACAGGTGGTATGGCTACACCTTC.

The chain employs TRBV27 and TRBJ1-2; 8 bases line up with TRBD1. J gave up 7 bases and V 8 bases, and 15 bases lay outside the gene matches. Germline V gives CDR1 MNHEY, CDR2 SMNVEV (reference sequence). The CDR3 totals 15 residues. CDR3 DNA: TGTGCCAGCTCGCTATTGGGGGGACAGGTCTCTGGCTACACCTTC. It specifies CASSLLGGQVSGYTF.

Here the CDR3 DNA reads TGTGCCAGTAGTATGTCCCAGGCATCATCGGGGGGCTACACCTTC. This encodes CASSMSQASSGGYTF. The rearrangement uses TRBV19 and TRBJ1-2; D not certain. The germline V gene encodes CDR1 LNHDA and CDR2 SQIVND (reference sequence). CDR3 size: 15 residues. Trimming pared 3 bases from V and 8 bases from J, leaving 19 bases between.